In this sample, the clone carrying this TCR beta chain turned up a few times. The assay was immunoSEQ multiplex PCR, and TCRdb's table has in-frame clones only and misses some. Of 40,000 to 50,000 clones in the sample, about 94% were seen once. This record comes from a study of T cell changes during pregnancy in multiple sclerosis. CDR3 length: 15 amino acids. The germline CDR1 and CDR2 sequences are MNHEY and SMNVEV (reference sequence). The trim removed 6 bases at V and 5 bases at J, leaving 11 bases unmatched. The chain links TRBV27 to TRBJ1-2, with 8 nucleotides matching TRBD1. This TCR was recovered from a female donor with multiple sclerosis, enrolled in a pregnancy study. The sample consisted of CD8+ T cells from peripheral blood mononuclear cells, taken in the third trimester of pregnancy. CDR3 coding DNA: TGTGCCAGCAGGAACGCAGGGGGCGTAGGGTATGGCTACACCTTC. Translating gives CASRNAGGVGYGYTF.